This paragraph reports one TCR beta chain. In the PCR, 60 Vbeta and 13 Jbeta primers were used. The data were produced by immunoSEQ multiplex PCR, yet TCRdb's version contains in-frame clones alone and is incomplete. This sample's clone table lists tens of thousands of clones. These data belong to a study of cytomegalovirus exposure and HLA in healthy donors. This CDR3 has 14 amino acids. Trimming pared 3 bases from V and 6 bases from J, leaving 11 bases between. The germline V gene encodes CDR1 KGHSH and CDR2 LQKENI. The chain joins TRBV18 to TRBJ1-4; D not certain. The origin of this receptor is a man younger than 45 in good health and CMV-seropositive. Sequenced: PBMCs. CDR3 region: CASSPWASDEKLFF. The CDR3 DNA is TGTGCCAGCTCACCGTGGGCGTCTGATGAAAAACTGTTTTTT. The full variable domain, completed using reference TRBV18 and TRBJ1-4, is NAGVMQNPRHLVRRRGQEARLRCSPMKGHSHVYWYRQLPEEGLKFMVYLQKENIIDESGMPKERFSAEFPKEGPSILRIQQVVRGDSAAYFCASSPWASDEKLFFGSGTQLSVL.